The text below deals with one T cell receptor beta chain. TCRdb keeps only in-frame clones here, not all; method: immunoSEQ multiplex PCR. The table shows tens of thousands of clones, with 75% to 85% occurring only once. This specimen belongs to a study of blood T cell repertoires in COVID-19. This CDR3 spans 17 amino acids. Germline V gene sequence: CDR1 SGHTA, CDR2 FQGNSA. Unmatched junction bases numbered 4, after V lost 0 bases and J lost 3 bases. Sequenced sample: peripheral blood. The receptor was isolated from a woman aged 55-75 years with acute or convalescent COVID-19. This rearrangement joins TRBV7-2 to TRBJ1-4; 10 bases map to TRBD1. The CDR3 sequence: CASSLAGQGLPNEKLFF. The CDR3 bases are TGTGCCAGCAGCTTAGCGGGACAGGGGTTACCTAATGAAAAACTGTTTTTT.